The source of this TCR beta chain is a study of T cells in Graves' hyperthyroidism and ophthalmopathy. General observations from the study: Peripheral blood also featured most of the thyroid clonotypes expanded above 0.001.

Amplified regions were TCR beta CDR3 sequences from RNA transcripts. The HTBI primer set was used in a first-round RT-PCR of the TCR CDR3. MiXCR was run by TCRdb on the multiplex PCR reads, yielding one entry per CDR3 protein. The sample holds 650,000 to 800,000 distinct CDR3 sequences, just under 45% seen once. Germline values: CDR1 SGDLS, CDR2 YYNGEE. This CDR3 region has 14 residues. Trimming shortened V by 4 bases and J by 4 bases, and 12 bases separated the two germline ends. As regards this clonotype: Its antigen is still unknown.

Sequenced sample: peripheral blood or thyroid tissue (not recorded which). The chain recombines TRBV9 with TRBJ1-5, with D hard to call. This receptor was obtained from an adult man with Graves' disease, either hyperthyroidism or ophthalmopathy (not recorded which). CDR3 nucleotides: TGTGCCAGCAGCCAAGGGAACACGAATCAGCCCCAGCATTTT. It encodes CASSQGNTNQPQHF. Variable domain in full (rest from reference TRBV9 and TRBJ1-5): DSGVTQTPKHLITATGQRVTLRCSPRSGDLSVYWYQQSLDQGLQFLIQYYNGEERAKGNILERFSAQQFPDLHSELNLSSLELGDSALYFCASSQGNTNQPQHFGDGTRLSIL.